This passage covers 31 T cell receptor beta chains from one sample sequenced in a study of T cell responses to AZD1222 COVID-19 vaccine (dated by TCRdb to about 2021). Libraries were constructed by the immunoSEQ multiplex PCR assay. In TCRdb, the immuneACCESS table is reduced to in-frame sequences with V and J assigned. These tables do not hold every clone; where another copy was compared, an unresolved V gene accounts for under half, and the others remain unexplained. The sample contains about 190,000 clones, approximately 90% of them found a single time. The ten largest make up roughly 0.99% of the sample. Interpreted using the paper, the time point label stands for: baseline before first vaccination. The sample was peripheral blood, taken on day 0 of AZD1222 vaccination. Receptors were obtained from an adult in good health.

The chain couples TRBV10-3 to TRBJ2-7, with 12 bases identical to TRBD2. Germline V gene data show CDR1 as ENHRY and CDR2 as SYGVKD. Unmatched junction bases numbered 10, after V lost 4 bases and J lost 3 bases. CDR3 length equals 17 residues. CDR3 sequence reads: CAISGGKGLAGFYEQYF. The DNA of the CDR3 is TGTGCCATCAGTGGGGGAAAGGGACTAGCGGGCTTCTACGAGCAGTACTTC.

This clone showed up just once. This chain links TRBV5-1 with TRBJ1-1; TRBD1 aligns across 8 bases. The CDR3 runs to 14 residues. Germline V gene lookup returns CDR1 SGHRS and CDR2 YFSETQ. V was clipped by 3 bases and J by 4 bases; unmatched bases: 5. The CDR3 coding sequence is TGCGCCAGCAGCTCTGGAACAGGGGGCACTGAAGCTTTCTTT. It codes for CASSSGTGGTEAFF.

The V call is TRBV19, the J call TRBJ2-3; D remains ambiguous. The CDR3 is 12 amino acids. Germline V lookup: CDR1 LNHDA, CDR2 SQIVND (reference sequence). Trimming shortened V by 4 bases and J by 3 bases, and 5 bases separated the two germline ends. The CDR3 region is CASSTRTDTQYF. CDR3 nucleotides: TGTGCCAGTAGTACACGGACAGATACGCAGTATTTT.

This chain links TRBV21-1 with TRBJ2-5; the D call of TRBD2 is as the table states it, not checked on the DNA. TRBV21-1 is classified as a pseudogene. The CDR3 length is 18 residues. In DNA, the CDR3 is TGTGCCAGCAGTTCGGGTTATAACGGGAGGCTGTACCAAGAGACCCAGTACTTC. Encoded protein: CASSSGYNGRLYQETQYF.

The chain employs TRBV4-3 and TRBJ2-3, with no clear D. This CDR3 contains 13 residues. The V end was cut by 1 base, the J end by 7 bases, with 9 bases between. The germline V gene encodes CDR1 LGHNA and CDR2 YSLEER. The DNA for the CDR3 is TGCGCCAGCAGCCAAGGGGATGTCAATACGCAGTATTTT. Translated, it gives CASSQGDVNTQYF.

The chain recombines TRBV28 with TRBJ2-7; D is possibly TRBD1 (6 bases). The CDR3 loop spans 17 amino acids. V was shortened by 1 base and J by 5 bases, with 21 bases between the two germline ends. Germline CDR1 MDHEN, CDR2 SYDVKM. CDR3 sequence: CASSLSQGWSGNHEQYF. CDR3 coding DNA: TGTGCCAGCAGTTTATCCCAGGGGTGGTCAGGGAACCACGAGCAGTACTTC.

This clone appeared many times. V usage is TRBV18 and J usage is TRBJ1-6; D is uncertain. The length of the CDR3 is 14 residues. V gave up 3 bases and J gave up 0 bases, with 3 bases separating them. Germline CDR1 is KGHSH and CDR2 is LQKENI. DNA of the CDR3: TGTGCCAGCTCACCGGCCTCCTATAATTCACCCCTCCACTTT. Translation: CASSPASYNSPLHF.

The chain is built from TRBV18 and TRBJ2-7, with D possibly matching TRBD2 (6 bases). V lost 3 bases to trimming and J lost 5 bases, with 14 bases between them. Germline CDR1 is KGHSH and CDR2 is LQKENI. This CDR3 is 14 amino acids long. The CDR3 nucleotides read TGTGCCAGCTCACCTCGGGACTGGCGAAACGAGCAGTACTTC. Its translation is CASSPRDWRNEQYF.

The CDR3 region is CASSVGDSDYEQYF. The CDR3 nucleotides read TGTGCCAGCAGCGTAGGTGACAGCGACTACGAGCAGTACTTC. The chain couples TRBV9 to TRBJ2-7; perhaps TRBD1 as D (5 bases). Germline assignment: CDR1 SGDLS and CDR2 YYNGEE. V lost 0 bases and J lost 3, with 10 bases in between. The CDR3 consists of 14 residues. Complete variable domain (other parts from reference TRBV9 and TRBJ2-7): DSGVTQTPKHLITATGQRVTLRCSPRSGDLSVYWYQQSLDQGLQFLIQYYNGEERAKGNILERFSAQQFPDLHSELNLSSLELGDSALYFCASSVGDSDYEQYFGPGTRLTVT.

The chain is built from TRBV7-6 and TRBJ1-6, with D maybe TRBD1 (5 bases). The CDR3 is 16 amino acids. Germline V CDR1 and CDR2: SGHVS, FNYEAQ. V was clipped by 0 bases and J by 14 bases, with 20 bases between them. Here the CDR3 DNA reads TGTGCCAGCAGCTTAGCTTCCCGAGACAGCCCAGGGACCCTCCACTTT. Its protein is CASSLASRDSPGTLHF.

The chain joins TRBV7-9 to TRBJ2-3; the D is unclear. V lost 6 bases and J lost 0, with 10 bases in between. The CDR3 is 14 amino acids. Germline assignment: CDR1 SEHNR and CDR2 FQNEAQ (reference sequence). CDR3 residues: CASSPFASTDTQYF. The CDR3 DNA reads TGTGCCAGCAGTCCATTCGCAAGCACAGATACGCAGTATTTT. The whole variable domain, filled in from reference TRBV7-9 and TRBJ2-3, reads DTGVSQNPRHKITKRGQNVTFRCDPISEHNRLYWYRQTLGQGPEFLTYFQNEAQLEKSRLLSDRFSAERPKGSFSTLEIQRTEQGDSAMYLCASSPFASTDTQYFGPGTRLTVL.

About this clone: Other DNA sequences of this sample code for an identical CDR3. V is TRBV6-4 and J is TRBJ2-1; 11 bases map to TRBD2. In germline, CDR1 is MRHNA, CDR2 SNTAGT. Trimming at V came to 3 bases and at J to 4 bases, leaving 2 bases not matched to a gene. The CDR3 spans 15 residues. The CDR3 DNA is TGTGCCAGCAGTGAAGGACTAGCGGGTTACAATGAGCAGTTCTTC. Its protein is CASSEGLAGYNEQFF.

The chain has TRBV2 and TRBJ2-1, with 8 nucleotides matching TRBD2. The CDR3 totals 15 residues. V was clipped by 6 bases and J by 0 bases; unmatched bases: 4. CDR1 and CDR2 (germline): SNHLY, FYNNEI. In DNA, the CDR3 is TGTGCCAGCAGCTTAGCGGGAAGCTCCTACAATGAGCAGTTCTTC. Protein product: CASSLAGSSYNEQFF. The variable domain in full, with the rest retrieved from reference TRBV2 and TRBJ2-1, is EPEVTQTPSHQVTQMGQEVILRCVPISNHLYFYWYRQILGQKVEFLVSFYNNEISEKSEIFDDQFSVERPDGSNFTLKIRSTKLEDSAMYFCASSLAGSSYNEQFFGPGTRLTVL.

As DNA, the CDR3 is TGTGCCAGCAGCTTATCAGGGCAGGGGAATTCACCCCTCCACTTT. It is translated as CASSLSGQGNSPLHF. This chain uses TRBV11-2 with TRBJ1-6, with TRBD1 as a possible D gene (6 bases). V was pared by 2 bases and J by 7 bases, with 12 bases between. This CDR3 has 15 residues. CDR1 and CDR2 from the germline V gene are SGHAT and FQNNGV.

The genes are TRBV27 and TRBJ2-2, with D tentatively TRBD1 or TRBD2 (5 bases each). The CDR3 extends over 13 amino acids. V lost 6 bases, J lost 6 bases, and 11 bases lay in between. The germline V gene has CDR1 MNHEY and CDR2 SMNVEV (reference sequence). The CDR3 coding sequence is TGTGCCAGCAGATGGGGGTCGGCCGGGGAGCTGTTTTTT. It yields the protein CASRWGSAGELFF.

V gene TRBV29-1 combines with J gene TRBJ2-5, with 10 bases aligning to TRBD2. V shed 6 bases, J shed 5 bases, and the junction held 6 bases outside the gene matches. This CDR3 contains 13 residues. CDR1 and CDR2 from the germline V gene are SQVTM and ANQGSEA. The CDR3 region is CSVGGAGGETQYF. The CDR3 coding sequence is TGCAGCGTGGGGGGAGCGGGAGGGGAGACCCAGTACTTC.

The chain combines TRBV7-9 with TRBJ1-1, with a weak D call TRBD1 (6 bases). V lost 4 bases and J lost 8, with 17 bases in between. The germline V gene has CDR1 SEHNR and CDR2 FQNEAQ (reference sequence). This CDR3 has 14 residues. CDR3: CASSSPPLDSEAFF. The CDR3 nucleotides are TGTGCCAGCAGCTCACCCCCTCTGGACAGCGAAGCTTTCTTT.

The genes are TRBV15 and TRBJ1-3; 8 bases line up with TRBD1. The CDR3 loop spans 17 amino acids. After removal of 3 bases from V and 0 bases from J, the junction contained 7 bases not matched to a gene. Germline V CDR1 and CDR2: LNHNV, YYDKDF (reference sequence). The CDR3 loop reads CATSRMGQELSGNTIYF. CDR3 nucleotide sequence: TGTGCCACCAGCAGGATGGGACAGGAACTCTCTGGAAACACCATATATTTT.

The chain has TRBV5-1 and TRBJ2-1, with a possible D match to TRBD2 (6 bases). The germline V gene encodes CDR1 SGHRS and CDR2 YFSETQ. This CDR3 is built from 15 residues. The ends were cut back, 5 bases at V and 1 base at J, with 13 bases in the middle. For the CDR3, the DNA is TGCGCCAGCAGATATGGACTAAGGTCCTACAATGAGCAGTTCTTC. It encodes CASRYGLRSYNEQFF.

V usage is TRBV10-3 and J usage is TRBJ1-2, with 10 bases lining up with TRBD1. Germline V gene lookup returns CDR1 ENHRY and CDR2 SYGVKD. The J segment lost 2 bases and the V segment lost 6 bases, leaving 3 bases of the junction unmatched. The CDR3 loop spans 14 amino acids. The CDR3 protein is CAIRPGQGNYGYTF. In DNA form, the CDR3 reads TGTGCCATCAGGCCGGGACAGGGGAACTATGGCTACACCTTC.

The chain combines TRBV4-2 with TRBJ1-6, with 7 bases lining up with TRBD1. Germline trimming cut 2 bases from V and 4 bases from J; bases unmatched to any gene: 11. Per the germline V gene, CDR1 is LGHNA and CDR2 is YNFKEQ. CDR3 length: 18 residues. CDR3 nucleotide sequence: TGTGCCAGCAGCCAAAGCCACCGGGACAGCAATTATAATTCACCCCTCCACTTT. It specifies CASSQSHRDSNYNSPLHF.

The CDR3 spells CASSLGELAYTF. CDR3 coding DNA: TGTGCCAGCTCACTAGGGGAGCTAGCCTACACCTTC. This chain connects TRBV18 to TRBJ1-2; TRBD1 might be the D (5 bases). The CDR3 covers 12 residues. Between the trimmed V and J ends, which lost 4 bases and 10 bases, there was a span of 13 bases. Per the germline V gene, CDR1 is KGHSH and CDR2 is LQKENI.

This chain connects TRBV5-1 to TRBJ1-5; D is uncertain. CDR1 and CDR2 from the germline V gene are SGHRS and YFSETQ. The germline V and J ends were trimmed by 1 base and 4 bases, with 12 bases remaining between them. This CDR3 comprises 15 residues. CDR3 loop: CASSLQPGRNQPQHF. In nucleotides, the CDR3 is TGCGCCAGCAGCTTGCAGCCGGGTCGAAATCAGCCCCAGCATTTT.

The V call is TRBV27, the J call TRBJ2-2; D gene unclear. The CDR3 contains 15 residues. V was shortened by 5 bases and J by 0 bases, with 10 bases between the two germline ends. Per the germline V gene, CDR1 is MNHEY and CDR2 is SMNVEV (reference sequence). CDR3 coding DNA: TGTGCCAGCAGTCTCCACCGGCCGAACACCGGGGAGCTGTTTTTT. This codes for CASSLHRPNTGELFF.

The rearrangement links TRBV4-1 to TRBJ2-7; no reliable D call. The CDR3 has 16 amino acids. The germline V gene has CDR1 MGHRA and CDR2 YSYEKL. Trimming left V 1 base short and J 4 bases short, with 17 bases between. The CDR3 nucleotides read TGCGCCAGCAGCCAAGTTTTCCCGACCCTCAGTTACGAGCAGTACTTC. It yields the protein CASSQVFPTLSYEQYF.

As DNA, the CDR3 is TGTGCCAGCAGTTACTCAAGGCAGAGTAACTATGGCTACACCTTC. This codes for CASSYSRQSNYGYTF. V gene TRBV6-5 combines with J gene TRBJ1-2; no reliable D call. Germline loops: CDR1 MNHEY, CDR2 SVGAGI. CDR3 length: 15 residues. Trimming removed 0 bases from V and 1 base from J, with 9 bases in between.

CDR3 loop: CASSETTLRSSPLHF. The DNA for the CDR3 is TGTGCCAGCAGTGAAACGACTCTCAGGTCTAGCCCCCTCCACTTT. V usage is TRBV2 and J usage is TRBJ1-6, with no clear D. From germline, CDR1 is SNHLY and CDR2 FYNNEI. The V end lost 2 bases, the J end lost 13 bases, and 18 bases lay between the germline ends. The CDR3 consists of 15 residues. The full variable domain, completed using reference TRBV2 and TRBJ1-6, is EPEVTQTPSHQVTQMGQEVILRCVPISNHLYFYWYRQILGQKVEFLVSFYNNEISEKSEIFDDQFSVERPDGSNFTLKIRSTKLEDSAMYFCASSETTLRSSPLHFGNGTRLTVT.

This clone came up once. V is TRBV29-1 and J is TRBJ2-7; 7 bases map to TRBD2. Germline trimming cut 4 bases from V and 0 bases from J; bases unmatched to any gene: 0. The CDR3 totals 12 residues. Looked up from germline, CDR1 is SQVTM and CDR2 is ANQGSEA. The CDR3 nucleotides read TGCAGCGTTGGGACTAGCTCCTACGAGCAGTACTTC. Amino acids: CSVGTSSYEQYF.

CDR3 sequence (DNA): TGTGCCAGCAGCCCGGGGGTTAGCGGGAGTCCAGATACGCAGTATTTT. The encoded protein is CASSPGVSGSPDTQYF. This chain connects TRBV11-2 to TRBJ2-3; 9 bases match TRBD2. CDR1 and CDR2 from the germline V gene are SGHAT and FQNNGV. The junction had 10 bases not matched to a gene; V was cut back by 5 bases and J by 4 bases. The CDR3 runs 16 residues.

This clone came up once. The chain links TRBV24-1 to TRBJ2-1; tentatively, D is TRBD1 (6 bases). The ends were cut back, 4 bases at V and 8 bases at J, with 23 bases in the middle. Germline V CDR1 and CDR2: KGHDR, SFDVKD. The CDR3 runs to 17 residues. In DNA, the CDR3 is TGTGCCACCAGTGACAACAGGGTAAGGTACGGTCGGGATGAGCAGTTCTTC. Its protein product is CATSDNRVRYGRDEQFF.

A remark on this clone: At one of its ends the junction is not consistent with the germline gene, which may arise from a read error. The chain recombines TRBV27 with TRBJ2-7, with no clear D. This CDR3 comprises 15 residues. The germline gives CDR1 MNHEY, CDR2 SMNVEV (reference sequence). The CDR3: CASSLSRTVPSEQYF. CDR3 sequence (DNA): TGTGCCAGCAGTTTATCACGCACGGTCCCTTCCGAGCAATACTTC.